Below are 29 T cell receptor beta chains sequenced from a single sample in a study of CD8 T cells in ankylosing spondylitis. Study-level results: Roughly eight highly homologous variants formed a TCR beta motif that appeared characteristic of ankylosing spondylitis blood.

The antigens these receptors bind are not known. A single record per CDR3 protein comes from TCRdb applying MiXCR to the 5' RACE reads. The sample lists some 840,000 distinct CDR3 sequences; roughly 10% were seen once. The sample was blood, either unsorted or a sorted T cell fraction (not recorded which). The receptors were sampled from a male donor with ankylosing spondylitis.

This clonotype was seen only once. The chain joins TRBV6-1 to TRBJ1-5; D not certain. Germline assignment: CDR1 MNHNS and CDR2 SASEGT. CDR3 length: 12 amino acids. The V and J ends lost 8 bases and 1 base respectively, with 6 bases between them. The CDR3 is CASVNSNQPQHF. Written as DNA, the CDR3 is TGTGCCAGCGTAAACAGCAATCAGCCCCAGCATTTT.

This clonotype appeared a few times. As DNA, the CDR3 is TGTGCCAGCAGTTACTCGATGAGCGGGGAGCTGTTTTTT. This sequence encodes CASSYSMSGELFF. V and J are TRBV6-2 or TRBV6-3 and TRBJ2-2; D unresolved. Per germline, CDR1 MNHEY and CDR2 SVGEGT. Trimming removed 0 bases at V and 7 bases at J, with 6 bases between. The CDR3 sequence is 13 residues long.

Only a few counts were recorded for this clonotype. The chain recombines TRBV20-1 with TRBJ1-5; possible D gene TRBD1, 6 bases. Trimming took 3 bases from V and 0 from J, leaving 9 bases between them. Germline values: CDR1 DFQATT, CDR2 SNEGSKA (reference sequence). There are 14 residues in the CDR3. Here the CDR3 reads CSASRGHSNQPQHF. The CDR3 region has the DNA TGCAGTGCTAGCCGGGGGCATAGCAATCAGCCCCAGCATTTT.

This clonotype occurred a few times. CDR3 amino acids: CASRETGENQPQHF. The DNA of the CDR3 is TGTGCCAGCAGAGAGACAGGTGAGAATCAGCCCCAGCATTTT. This chain links TRBV2 with TRBJ1-5, with D possibly being TRBD1 (6 bases). There are 14 residues in the CDR3. The germline V and J ends were trimmed by 6 bases and 4 bases, with 13 bases remaining between them. Germline V CDR1 and CDR2: SNHLY, FYNNEI.

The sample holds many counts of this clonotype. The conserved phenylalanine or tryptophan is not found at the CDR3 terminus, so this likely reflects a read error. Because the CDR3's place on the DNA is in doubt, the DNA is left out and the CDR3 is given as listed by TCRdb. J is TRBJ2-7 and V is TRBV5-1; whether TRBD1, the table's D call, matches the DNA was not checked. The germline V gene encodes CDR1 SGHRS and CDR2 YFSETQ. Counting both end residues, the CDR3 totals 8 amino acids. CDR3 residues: CASSRSGT.

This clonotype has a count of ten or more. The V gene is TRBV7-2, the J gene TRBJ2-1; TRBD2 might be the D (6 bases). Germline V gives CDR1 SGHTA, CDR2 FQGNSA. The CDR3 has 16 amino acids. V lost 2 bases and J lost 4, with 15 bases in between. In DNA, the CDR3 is TGTGCCAGCAGCTTAAGACCGGGAGAAACTTACAATGAGCAGTTCTTC. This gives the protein CASSLRPGETYNEQFF.

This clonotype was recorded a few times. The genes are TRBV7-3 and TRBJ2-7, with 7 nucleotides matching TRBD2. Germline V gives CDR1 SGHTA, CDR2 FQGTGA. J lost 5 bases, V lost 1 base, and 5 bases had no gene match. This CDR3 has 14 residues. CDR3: CASSLKGRDHEQYF. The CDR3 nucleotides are TGTGCCAGCAGCTTAAAGGGGAGGGACCACGAGCAGTACTTC.

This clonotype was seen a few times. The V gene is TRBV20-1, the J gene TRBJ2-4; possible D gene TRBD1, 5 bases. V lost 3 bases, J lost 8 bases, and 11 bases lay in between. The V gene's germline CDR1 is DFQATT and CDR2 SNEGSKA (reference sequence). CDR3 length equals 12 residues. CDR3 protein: CSARKGLDIQYF. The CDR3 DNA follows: TGCAGTGCTAGGAAGGGGTTAGACATTCAGTACTTC.

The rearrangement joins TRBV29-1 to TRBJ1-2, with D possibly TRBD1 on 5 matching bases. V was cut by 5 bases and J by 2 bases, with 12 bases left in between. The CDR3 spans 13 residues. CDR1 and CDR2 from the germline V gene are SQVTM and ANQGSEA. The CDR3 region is CSVWDRRNYGYTF. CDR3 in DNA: TGCAGCGTTTGGGACCGCCGGAACTATGGCTACACCTTC.

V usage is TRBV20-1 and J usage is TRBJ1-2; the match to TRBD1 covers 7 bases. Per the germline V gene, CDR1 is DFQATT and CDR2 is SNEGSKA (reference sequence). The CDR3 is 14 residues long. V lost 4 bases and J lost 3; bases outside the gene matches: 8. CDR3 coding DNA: TGCAGTGCTACCGGCCCAGGGGGTGACTATGGCTACACCTTC. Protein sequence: CSATGPGGDYGYTF.

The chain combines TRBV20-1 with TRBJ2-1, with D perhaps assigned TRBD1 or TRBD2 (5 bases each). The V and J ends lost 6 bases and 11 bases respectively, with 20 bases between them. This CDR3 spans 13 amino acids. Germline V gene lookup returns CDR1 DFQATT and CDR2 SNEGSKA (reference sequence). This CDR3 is CSAPVGTGLKQFF. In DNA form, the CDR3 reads TGCAGTGCCCCTGTGGGGACGGGCCTGAAGCAGTTCTTC.

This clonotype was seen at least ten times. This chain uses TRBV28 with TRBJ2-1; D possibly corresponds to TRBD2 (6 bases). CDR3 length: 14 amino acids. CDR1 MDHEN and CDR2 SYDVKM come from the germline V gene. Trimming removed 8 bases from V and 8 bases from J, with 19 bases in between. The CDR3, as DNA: TGTGCCAGCGGTGCTCTTGCCGGGGGTCATGAGCAGTTCTTC. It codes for CASGALAGGHEQFF.

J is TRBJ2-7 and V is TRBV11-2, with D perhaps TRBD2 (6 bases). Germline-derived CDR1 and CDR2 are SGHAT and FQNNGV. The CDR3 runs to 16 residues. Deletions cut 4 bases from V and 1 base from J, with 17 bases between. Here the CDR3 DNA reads TGTGCCAGCAGCTCCGCGGGGTGGGAGCTATCCTACGAGCAGTACTTC. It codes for CASSSAGWELSYEQYF.

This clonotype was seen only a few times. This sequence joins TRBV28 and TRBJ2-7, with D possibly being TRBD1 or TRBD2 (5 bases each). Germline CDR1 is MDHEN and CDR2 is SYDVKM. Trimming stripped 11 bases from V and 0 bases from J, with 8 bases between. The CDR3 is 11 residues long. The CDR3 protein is CAPGGSYEQYF. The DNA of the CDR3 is TGTGCCCCTGGGGGCTCCTACGAGCAGTACTTC.

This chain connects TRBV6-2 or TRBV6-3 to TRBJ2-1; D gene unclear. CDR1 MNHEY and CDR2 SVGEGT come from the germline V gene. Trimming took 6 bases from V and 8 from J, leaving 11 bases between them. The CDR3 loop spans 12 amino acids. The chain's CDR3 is CASRPESDEQFF. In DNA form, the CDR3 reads TGTGCCAGCAGGCCCGAATCCGATGAGCAGTTCTTC.

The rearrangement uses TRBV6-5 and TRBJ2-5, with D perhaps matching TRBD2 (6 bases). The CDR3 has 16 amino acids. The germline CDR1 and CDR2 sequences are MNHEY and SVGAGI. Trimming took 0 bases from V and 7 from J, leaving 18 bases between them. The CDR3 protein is CASSYSARGTLTTQYF. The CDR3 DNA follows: TGTGCCAGCAGTTACTCCGCACGTGGGACTTTAACGACCCAGTACTTC.

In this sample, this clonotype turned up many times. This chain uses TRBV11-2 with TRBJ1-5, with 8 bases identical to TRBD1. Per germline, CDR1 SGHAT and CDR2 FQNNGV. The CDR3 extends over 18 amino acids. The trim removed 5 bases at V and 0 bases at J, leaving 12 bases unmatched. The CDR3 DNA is TGTGCCAGCAGCCCTAGAGGACAGGGAGTAGATAGCAATCAGCCCCAGCATTTT. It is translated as CASSPRGQGVDSNQPQHF.

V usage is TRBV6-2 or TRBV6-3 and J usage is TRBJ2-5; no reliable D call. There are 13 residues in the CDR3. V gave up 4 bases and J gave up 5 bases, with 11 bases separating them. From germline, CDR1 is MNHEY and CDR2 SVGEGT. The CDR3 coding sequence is TGTGCCAGCAGTTCACCCCCCCCGGAGACCCAGTACTTC. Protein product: CASSSPPPETQYF.

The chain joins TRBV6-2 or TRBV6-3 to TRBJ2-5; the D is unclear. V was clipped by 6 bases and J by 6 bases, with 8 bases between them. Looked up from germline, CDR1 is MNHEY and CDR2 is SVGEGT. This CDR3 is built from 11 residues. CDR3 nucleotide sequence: TGTGCCAGCAGGGCGTTGCAGACCCAGTACTTC. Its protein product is CASRALQTQYF.

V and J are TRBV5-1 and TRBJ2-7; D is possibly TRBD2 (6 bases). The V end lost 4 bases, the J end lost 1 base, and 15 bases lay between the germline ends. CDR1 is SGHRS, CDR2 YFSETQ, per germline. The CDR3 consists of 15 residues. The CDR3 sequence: CASSTGVAGSYEQYF. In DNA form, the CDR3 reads TGCGCCAGCAGCACCGGGGTCGCGGGATCCTACGAGCAGTACTTC.

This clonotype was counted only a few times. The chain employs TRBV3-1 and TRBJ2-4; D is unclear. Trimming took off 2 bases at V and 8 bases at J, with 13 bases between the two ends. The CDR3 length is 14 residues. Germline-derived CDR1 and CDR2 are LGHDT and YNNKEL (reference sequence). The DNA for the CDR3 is TGTGCCAGCAGCCAACTACACTTACGGGACATTCAGTACTTC. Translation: CASSQLHLRDIQYF.

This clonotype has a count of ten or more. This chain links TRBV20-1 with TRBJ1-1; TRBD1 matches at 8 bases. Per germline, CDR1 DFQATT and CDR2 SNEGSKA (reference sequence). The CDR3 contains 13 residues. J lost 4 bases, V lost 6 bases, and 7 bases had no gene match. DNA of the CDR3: TGCAGTGCCATCGACAGGGGCGGCACTGAAGCTTTCTTT. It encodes CSAIDRGGTEAFF.

CDR3 protein: CASSEFPRQGRGQETQYF. The CDR3 nucleotides read TGTGCCAGCAGTGAATTTCCGCGACAGGGTAGGGGTCAAGAGACCCAGTACTTC. This chain uses TRBV6-1 with TRBJ2-5; 7 positions agree with TRBD1. CDR3 length equals 18 residues. J was trimmed by 2 bases and V by 2 bases; bases with no gene match: 14. Per germline, CDR1 MNHNS and CDR2 SASEGT.

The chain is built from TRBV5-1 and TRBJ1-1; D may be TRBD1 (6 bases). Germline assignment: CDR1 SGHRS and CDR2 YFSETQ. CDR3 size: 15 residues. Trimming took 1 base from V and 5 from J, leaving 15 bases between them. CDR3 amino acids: CASSLLQGKGTEAFF. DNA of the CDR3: TGCGCCAGCAGCTTGCTACAGGGAAAGGGGACTGAAGCTTTCTTT.

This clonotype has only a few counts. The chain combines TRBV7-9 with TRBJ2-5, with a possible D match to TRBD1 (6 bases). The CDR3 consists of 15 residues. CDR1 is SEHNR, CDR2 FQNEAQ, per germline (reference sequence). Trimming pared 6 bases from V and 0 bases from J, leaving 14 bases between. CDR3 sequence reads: CASRRTWTDQETQYF. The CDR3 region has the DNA TGTGCCAGCAGGCGAACATGGACAGACCAAGAGACCCAGTACTTC. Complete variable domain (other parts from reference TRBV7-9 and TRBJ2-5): DTGVSQNPRHKITKRGQNVTFRCDPISEHNRLYWYRQTLGQGPEFLTYFQNEAQLEKSRLLSDRFSAERPKGSFSTLEIQRTEQGDSAMYLCASRRTWTDQETQYFGPGTRLLVL.

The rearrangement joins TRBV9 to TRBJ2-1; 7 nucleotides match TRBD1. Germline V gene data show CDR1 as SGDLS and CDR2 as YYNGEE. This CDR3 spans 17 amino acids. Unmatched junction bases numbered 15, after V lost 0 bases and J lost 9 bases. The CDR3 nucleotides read TGTGCCAGCAGCGTAGCTCCCGGTAGGGGGCTGGATGGTGAGCAGTTCTTC. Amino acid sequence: CASSVAPGRGLDGEQFF.

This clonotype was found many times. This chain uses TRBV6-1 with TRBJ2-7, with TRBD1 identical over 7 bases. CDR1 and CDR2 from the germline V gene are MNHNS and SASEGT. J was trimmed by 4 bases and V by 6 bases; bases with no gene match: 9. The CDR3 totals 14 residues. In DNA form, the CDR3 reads TGTGCCAGCAGAAGTACAGGGGTTCGTTACGAGCAGTACTTC. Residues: CASRSTGVRYEQYF.

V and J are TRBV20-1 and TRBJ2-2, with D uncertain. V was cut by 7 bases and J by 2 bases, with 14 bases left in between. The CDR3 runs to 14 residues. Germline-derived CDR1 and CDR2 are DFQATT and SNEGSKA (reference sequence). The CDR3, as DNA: TGCAGTGGAGTAACGGCGGCAAACACCGGGGAGCTGTTTTTT. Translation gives CSGVTAANTGELFF.

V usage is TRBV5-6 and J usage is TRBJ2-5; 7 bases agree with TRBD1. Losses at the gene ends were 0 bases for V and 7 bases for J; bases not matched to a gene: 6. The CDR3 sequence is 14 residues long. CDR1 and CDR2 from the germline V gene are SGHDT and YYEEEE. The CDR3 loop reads CASSLGQGFRTQYF. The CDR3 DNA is TGTGCCAGCAGCTTGGGACAGGGATTTAGGACCCAGTACTTC.